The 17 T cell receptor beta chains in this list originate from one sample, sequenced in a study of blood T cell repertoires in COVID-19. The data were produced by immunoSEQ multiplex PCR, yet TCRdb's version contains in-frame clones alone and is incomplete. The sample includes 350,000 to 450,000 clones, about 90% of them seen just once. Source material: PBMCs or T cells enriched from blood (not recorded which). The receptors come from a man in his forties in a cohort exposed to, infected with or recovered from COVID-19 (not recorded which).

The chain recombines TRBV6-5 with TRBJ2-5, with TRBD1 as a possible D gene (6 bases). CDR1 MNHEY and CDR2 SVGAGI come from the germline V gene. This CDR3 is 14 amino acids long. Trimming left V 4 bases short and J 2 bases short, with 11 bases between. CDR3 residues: CASSFGGNQETQYF. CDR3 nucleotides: TGTGCCAGCAGTTTTGGGGGCAATCAAGAGACCCAGTACTTC.

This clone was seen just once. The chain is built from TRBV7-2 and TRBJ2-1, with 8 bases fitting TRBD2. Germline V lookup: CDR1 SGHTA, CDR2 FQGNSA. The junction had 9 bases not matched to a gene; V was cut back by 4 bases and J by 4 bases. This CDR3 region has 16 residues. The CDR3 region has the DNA TGTGCCAGCAGCTCCACTAGCGGAGCAGGATACAATGAGCAGTTCTTC. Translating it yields CASSSTSGAGYNEQFF.

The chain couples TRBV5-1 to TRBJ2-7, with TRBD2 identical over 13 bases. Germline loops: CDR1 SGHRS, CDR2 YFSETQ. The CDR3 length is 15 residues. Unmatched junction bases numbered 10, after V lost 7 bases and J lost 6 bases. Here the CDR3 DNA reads TGCGCCAGCTTTGGGACTAGCGGGACCAAATCCGAGCAGTACTTC. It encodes CASFGTSGTKSEQYF.

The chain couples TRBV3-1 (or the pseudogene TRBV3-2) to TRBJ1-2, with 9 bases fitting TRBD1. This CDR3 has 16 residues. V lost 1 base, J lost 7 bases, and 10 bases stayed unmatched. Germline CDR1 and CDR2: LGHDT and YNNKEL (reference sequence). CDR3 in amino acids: CASSQAFLQGARGYTF. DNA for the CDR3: TGTGCCAGCAGCCAAGCTTTTTTACAGGGGGCGCGTGGCTACACCTTC.

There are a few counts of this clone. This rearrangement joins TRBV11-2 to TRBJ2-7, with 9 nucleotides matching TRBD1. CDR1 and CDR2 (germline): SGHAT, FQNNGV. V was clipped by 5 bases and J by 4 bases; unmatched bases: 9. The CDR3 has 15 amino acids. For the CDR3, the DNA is TGTGCCAGCAGCCCCCCGGGGACAGGGATGTACGAGCAGTACTTC. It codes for CASSPPGTGMYEQYF. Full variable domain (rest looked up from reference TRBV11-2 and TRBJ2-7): EAGVAQSPRYKIIEKRQSVAFWCNPISGHATLYWYQQILGQGPKLLIQFQNNGVVDDSQLPKDRFSAERLKGVDSTLKIQPAKLEDSAVYLCASSPPGTGMYEQYFGPGTRLTVT.

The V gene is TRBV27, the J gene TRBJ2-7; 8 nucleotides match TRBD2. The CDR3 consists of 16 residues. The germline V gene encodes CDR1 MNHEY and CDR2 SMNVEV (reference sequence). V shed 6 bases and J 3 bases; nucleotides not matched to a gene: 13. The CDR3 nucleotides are TGTGCCAGCAGCTTTGGAAGCGGGAGAATAGACTACGAGCAGTACTTC. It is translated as CASSFGSGRIDYEQYF.

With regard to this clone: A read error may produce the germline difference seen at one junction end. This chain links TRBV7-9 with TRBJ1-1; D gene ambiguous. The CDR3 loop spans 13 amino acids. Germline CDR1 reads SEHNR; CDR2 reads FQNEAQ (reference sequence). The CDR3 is CASSLYSGSTTNF. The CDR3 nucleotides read TGTGCCAGCAGCTTATACAGCGGTTCCACCACCAACTTT. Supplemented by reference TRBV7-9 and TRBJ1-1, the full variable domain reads DTGVSQNPRHKITKRGQNVTFRCDPISEHNRLYWYRQTLGQGPEFLTYFQNEAQLEKSRLLSDRFSAERPKGSFSTLEIQRTEQGDSAMYLCASSLYSGSTTNFGQGTRLTVV.

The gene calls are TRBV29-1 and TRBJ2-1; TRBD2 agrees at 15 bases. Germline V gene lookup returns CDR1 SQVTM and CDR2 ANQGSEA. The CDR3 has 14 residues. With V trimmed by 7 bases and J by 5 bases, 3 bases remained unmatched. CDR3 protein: CSAGLAGGNNEQFF. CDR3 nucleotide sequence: TGCAGCGCCGGACTAGCGGGAGGGAACAATGAGCAGTTCTTC.

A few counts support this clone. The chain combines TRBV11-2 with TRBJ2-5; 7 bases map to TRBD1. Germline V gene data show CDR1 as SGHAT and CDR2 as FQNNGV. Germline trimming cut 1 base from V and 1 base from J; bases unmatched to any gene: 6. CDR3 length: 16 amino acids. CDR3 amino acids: CASSLGVTGSQETQYF. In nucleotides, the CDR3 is TGTGCCAGCAGCTTAGGAGTGACAGGGAGCCAAGAGACCCAGTACTTC.

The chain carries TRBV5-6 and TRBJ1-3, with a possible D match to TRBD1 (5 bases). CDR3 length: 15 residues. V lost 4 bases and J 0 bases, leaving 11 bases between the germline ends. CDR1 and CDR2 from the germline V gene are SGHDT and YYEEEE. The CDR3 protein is CASSQSGLSGNTIYF. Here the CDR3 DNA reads TGTGCCAGCAGCCAATCGGGACTCTCTGGAAACACCATATATTTT.

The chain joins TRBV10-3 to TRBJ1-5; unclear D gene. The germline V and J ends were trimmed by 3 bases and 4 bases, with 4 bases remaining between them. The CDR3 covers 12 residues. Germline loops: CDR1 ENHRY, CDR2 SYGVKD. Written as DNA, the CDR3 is TGTGCCATCAGTGACCAGAATCAGCCCCAGCATTTT. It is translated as CAISDQNQPQHF.

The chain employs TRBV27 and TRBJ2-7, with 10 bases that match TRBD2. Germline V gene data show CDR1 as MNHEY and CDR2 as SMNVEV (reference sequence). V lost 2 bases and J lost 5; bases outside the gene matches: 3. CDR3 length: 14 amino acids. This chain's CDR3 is CASSLTSGDHEQYF. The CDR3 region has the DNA TGTGCCAGCAGTTTAACTAGCGGGGATCACGAGCAGTACTTC.

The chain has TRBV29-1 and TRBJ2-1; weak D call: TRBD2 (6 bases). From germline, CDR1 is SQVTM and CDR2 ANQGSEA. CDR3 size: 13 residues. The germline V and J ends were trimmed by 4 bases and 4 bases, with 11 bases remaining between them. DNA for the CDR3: TGCAGCGTTGTTTTGGGGGGTTACAATGAGCAGTTCTTC. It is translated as CSVVLGGYNEQFF.

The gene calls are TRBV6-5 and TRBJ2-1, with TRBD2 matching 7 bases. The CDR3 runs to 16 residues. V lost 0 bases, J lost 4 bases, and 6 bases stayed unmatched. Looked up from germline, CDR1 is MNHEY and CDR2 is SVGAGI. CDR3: CASSYSRGSWYNEQFF. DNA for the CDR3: TGTGCCAGCAGTTACTCTCGCGGGAGTTGGTACAATGAGCAGTTCTTC.

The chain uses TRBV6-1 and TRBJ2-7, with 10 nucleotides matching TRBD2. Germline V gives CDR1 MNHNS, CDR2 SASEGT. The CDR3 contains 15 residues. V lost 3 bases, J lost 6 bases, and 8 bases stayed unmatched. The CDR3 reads CASSEGAGGPIEQYF. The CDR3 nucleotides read TGTGCCAGCAGTGAGGGAGCGGGAGGGCCGATCGAGCAGTACTTC.

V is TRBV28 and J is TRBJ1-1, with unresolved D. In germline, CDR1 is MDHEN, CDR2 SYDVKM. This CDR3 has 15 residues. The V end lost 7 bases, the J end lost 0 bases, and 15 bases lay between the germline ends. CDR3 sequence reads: CASTPWGDLNTEAFF. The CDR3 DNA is TGTGCCAGCACCCCATGGGGAGACTTGAACACTGAAGCTTTCTTT.

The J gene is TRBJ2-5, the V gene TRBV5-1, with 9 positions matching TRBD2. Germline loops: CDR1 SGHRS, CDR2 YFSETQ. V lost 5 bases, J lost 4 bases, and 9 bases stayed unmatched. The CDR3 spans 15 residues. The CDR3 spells CASSLAGQSLETQYF. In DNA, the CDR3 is TGCGCCAGCAGTCTAGCGGGACAGTCTTTAGAGACCCAGTACTTC.